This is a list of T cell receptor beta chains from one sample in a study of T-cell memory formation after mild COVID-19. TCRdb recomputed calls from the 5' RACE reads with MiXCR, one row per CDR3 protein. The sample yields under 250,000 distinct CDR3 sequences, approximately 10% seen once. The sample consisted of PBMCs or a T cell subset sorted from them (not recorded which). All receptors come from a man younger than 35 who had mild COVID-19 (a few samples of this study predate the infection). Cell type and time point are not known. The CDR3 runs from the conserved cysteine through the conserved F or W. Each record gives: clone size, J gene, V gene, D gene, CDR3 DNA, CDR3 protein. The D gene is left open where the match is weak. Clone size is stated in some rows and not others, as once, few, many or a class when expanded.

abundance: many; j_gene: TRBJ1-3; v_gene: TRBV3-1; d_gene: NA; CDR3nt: TGTGCCAGCAGCCCGACCGGCTCGGGCTCTGGAAACACCATATATTTT; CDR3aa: CASSPTGSGSGNTIYF
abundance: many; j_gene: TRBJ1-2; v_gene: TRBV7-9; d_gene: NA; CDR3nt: TGTGCCAGCAGCCAAAACCTCAGGGGTATCTATGGCTACACCTTC; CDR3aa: CASSQNLRGIYGYTF
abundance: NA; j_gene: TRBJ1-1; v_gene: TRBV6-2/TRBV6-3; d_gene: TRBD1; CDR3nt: TGTGCCAGCAGGCGACAGGGACTCACTGAAGCTTTCTTT; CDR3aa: CASRRQGLTEAFF
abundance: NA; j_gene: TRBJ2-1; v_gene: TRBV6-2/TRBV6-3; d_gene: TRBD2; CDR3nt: TGTGCCAGCAGTTACGGGGGGGAGACTTACAATGAGCAGTTCTTC; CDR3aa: CASSYGGETYNEQFF
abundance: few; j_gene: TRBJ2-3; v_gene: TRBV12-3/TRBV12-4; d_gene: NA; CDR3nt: TGTGCCAGCGGGTGGGTGGGGACAGATACGCAGTATTTT; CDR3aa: CASGWVGTDTQYF
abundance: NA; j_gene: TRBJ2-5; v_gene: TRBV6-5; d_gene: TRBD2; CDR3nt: TGTGCCAGCAGTTACGCCCCGAGGAAGCGGGGGATCCAAGAGACCCAGTACTTC; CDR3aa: CASSYAPRKRGIQETQYF
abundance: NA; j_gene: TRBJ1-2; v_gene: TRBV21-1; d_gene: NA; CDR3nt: TGTGCCAGCAGCAAAGCGCGGGTTAGATCCTATGGCTACACCTTC; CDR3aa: CASSKARVRSYGYTF
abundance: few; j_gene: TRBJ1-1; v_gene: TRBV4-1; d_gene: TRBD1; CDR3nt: TGCGCCAGCAGCCTTGACGGGACAGGGAGCACTGAAGCTTTCTTT; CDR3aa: CASSLDGTGSTEAFF
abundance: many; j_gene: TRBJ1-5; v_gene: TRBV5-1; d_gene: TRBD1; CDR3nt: TGCGCCAGCAGCGGGGGACAGGGCGGTCAGCCCCAGCATTTT; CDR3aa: CASSGGQGGQPQHF
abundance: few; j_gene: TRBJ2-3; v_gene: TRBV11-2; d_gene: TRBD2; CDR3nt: TGTGCCAGCAGCTACATAGCGGGGGGGCAGACAGATACGCAGTATTTT; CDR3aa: CASSYIAGGQTDTQYF
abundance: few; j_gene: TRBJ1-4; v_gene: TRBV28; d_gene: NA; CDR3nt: TGTGCCAGCAACGAGGCCCCGGCGGGTGGAAAACTGTTTTTT; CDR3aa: CASNEAPAGGKLFF
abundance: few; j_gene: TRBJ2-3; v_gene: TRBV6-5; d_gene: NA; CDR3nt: TGTGCCAGCAGTTACTCCCGGGGTAGCACAGATACGCAGTATTTT; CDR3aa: CASSYSRGSTDTQYF
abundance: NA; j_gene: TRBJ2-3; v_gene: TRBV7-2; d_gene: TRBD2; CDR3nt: TGTGCCAGCTCAAGGGGGACTAGCGGAACAGATACGCAGTATTTT; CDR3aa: CASSRGTSGTDTQYF